The TCR beta chain under discussion was sequenced for a study of T cell repertoires in cytomegalovirus infection. Study-wide context: From public TCR beta signatures came an indication of both CMV infection and matching HLA type. Findings and caveats of the study: HLA-C-restricted CMV clonotypes gave the most frequent clonotype in two of eight donors. Cumulative frequency (of public TCR beta family members) identified carriers of CMV plus the relevant HLA.

Many counts were recorded for this clonotype. The antigen remains undetermined. V was trimmed by 3 bases and J by 0 bases, leaving 8 bases between them. The CDR3 has 15 residues. CDR1 is KGHDR, CDR2 SFDVKD, per germline. MiXCR was run by TCRdb on the reads, yielding one entry per CDR3 protein. The repertoire holds some 300,000 distinct CDR3 sequences, with roughly a tenth as singletons. The sequence derives from a human donor in good health (CMV status not recorded). Some clones in this sample may be carry-over from other donors' samples. Sequencing used PBMCs. V is TRBV24-1 and J is TRBJ2-1; D ambiguous. CDR3 amino acids: CATSDSSGSYNEQFF. Here the CDR3 DNA reads TGTGCCACCAGTGATAGCTCGGGCTCCTACAATGAGCAGTTCTTC.